This TCR beta chain was identified during a study of early T cells in non-severe SARS-CoV-2 infection. At the level of the study: Chains were unpaired, as sequencing was done on bulk RNA from unsorted whole blood. General observations from the study: The VDJdb matching leaned toward anti-spike CD8 responses and overlooked private and CD4 specificities.

The CDR3 has 16 residues. Germline CDR1 reads LNHDA; CDR2 reads SQIVND (reference sequence). This clonotype was counted many times. Its target is not known. One end of the junction is discordant with germline, which a read error may explain. The protocol attached unique molecular identifiers to individual cDNA molecules. TCRdb independently ran MiXCR on the 5' RACE reads; one entry per CDR3 protein. The sample consists of about 63,000 distinct CDR3 sequences, approximately 13% of them appearing once. The receptor comes from an adult who was a healthcare worker with PCR-confirmed SARS-CoV-2 infection or an uninfected control (not recorded which). The sample consisted of whole blood. The chain combines TRBV19 with TRBJ2-1; 11 bases map to TRBD2. The DNA for the CDR3 is TGTGCCAGTATCTTCCCCCGGGACACTCGGACTAGCGGGTCCCTCTTC. It yields the protein CASIFPRDTRTSGSLF. Drawing the rest from reference TRBV19 and TRBJ2-1, the complete variable domain is DGGITQSPKYLFRKEGQNVTLSCEQNLNHDAMYWYRQDPGQGLRLIYYSQIVNDFQKGDIAEGYSVSREKKESFPLTVTSAQKNPTAFYLCASIFPRDTRTSGSLFGPGTRLTVL.